These 21 T cell receptor beta chains came from one sample sequenced in a study of shared clonotypes between healthy human individuals. TCRdb's table, derived via immunoSEQ multiplex PCR, lists solely in-frame clones and lacks some. The data contain over a million clones, around three quarters of them singletons. Sequences were obtained from memory CD4+ T cells from PBMCs. As for subset: CD45RA-negative fraction. The receptors come from a man between 18 and 35 years old in good health. Some clones in this sample may be carry-over from other donors' samples.

The J gene is TRBJ2-7, the V gene TRBV30; either TRBD1 or TRBD2 may fit D (5 bases each). Between the trimmed V and J ends, which lost 5 bases and 2 bases, there was a span of 28 bases. CDR3 length: 18 amino acids. The germline V gene has CDR1 GTSNPN and CDR2 SVGIG (reference sequence). The CDR3 reads CAWARGRSGAVRAYEQYF. The CDR3 nucleotides are TGTGCCTGGGCGAGGGGCAGGTCGGGTGCTGTTAGAGCCTACGAGCAGTACTTC.

This sequence joins TRBV5-1 and TRBJ2-7, with D maybe TRBD1 (6 bases). Trimming removed 4 bases at V and 2 bases at J, with 13 bases between. The length of the CDR3 is 14 residues. CDR1 is SGHRS, CDR2 YFSETQ, per germline. In nucleotides, the CDR3 is TGCGCCAGCAGCGGGGGCCCGGGTCCCTACGAGCAGTACTTC. It yields the protein CASSGGPGPYEQYF.

This clone has only one observation. V is TRBV27 and J is TRBJ1-5, with 8 bases matching TRBD1. The CDR3 runs to 17 residues. CDR1 is MNHEY, CDR2 SMNVEV, per germline (reference sequence). J lost 6 bases, V lost 6 bases, and 16 bases had no gene match. The CDR3 protein is CASSSRQGPGVSQPQHF. The CDR3 DNA is TGTGCCAGCAGCTCCAGACAGGGGCCGGGAGTGAGTCAGCCCCAGCATTTT.

In this sample, this clone turned up once. Additional DNA sequences in this sample encode the identical CDR3. The chain couples TRBV5-1 to TRBJ1-1, with D unclear. Germline CDR1 and CDR2: SGHRS and YFSETQ. V shed 0 bases and J shed 5 bases, with 11 bases lying between them. The CDR3 is 14 amino acids. CDR3 sequence: CASSLAGAGTEAFF. CDR3 sequence (DNA): TGCGCCAGCAGCTTGGCCGGAGCGGGGACTGAAGCTTTCTTT.

CDR3 DNA sequence: TGTGCCAGCAGCTTAGAACTAGCGGGCACCGGGGAGCTGTTTTTT. Its protein product is CASSLELAGTGELFF. The gene calls are TRBV7-2 and TRBJ2-2, with 9 bases matching TRBD2. V shed 1 base, J shed 4 bases, and the junction held 1 base outside the gene matches. The CDR3 has 15 amino acids. The germline V gene has CDR1 SGHTA and CDR2 FQGNSA.

This CDR3 is CASSSVSLAGAGELFF. The CDR3 bases are TGTGCCAGCAGCTCGGTGAGCCTAGCGGGAGCCGGGGAGCTGTTTTTT. The rearrangement joins TRBV5-4 to TRBJ2-2; the match to TRBD2 covers 10 bases. The trim removed 3 bases at V and 6 bases at J, leaving 8 bases unmatched. Germline CDR1 is SGHNT and CDR2 is YYREEE (reference sequence). The CDR3 is 16 residues long.

J is TRBJ2-7 and V is TRBV5-1; D is unresolved. The V gene's germline CDR1 is SGHRS and CDR2 YFSETQ. The CDR3 has 13 amino acids. The ends were cut back, 7 bases at V and 6 bases at J, with 17 bases in the middle. This chain's CDR3 is CASSPPEMAEQYF. CDR3 sequence (DNA): TGCGCCAGCTCCCCCCCTGAGATGGCCGAGCAGTACTTC.

The count of this clone is one. The chain uses TRBV28 and TRBJ2-7, with no clear D. Germline CDR1 and CDR2: MDHEN and SYDVKM. CDR3 length: 12 residues. Deletions cut 3 bases from V and 10 bases from J, with 13 bases between. DNA for the CDR3: TGTGCCAGCAGTTTCCCCAGCGCCCCCCAGTACTTC. Its protein is CASSFPSAPQYF.

This clone was counted between two and nine times. V usage is TRBV5-1 and J usage is TRBJ2-7; 13 bases line up with TRBD2. CDR3 length equals 15 residues. Trimming removed 2 bases from V and 5 bases from J; junction bases left unmatched: 4. CDR1 and CDR2 from the germline V gene are SGHRS and YFSETQ. CDR3 residues: CASSFRTSGSDEQYF. The CDR3 DNA is TGCGCCAGCAGCTTTAGGACTAGCGGGAGCGACGAGCAGTACTTC.

This sequence joins TRBV11-2 and TRBJ1-4; the D is unclear. The CDR3 is made up of 14 amino acids. V dropped 5 bases and J dropped 5 bases, with 12 bases sitting between them. In germline, CDR1 is SGHAT, CDR2 FQNNGV. CDR3 DNA sequence: TGTGCCAGCAGCCAGCGGGGAGGGAATGAAAAACTGTTTTTT. This codes for CASSQRGGNEKLFF.

This chain connects TRBV7-2 to TRBJ2-1; D gene uncertain. Trimming took off 1 base at V and 9 bases at J, with 10 bases between the two ends. The CDR3 runs to 13 residues. Looked up from germline, CDR1 is SGHTA and CDR2 is FQGNSA. In nucleotides, the CDR3 is TGTGCCAGCAGCTTAGTTTGGCCCATTGAGCAGTTCTTC. Translated, it gives CASSLVWPIEQFF. Filled out from reference TRBV7-2 and TRBJ2-1, the complete variable domain reads GAGVSQSPSNKVTEKGKDVELRCDPISGHTALYWYRQSLGQGLEFLIYFQGNSAPDKSGLPSDRFSAERTGGSVSTLTIQRTQQEDSAVYLCASSLVWPIEQFFGPGTRLTVL.

CDR3 nucleotides: TGTGCCAGCAGCGGCCGATCCGTGGAGGAGACCCAGTACTTC. Translated, it gives CASSGRSVEETQYF. The J gene is TRBJ2-5, the V gene TRBV5-4, with D unresolved. Germline V gives CDR1 SGHNT, CDR2 YYREEE (reference sequence). Trimming removed 4 bases from V and 5 bases from J, with 15 bases in between. There are 14 residues in the CDR3.

This clone was counted between two and nine times. The V and J genes are TRBV15 and TRBJ1-1; TRBD1 might be the D (5 bases). From germline, CDR1 is LNHNV and CDR2 YYDKDF (reference sequence). The ends were cut back, 3 bases at V and 3 bases at J, with 14 bases in the middle. CDR3 length equals 15 residues. CDR3 residues: CATSRGRGPYTEAFF. The CDR3 DNA sequence: TGTGCCACCAGCAGGGGCCGGGGCCCTTACACTGAAGCTTTCTTT.

V and J are TRBV7-8 and TRBJ1-1; 9 bases agree with TRBD1. V shed 8 bases, J shed 1 base, and the junction held 11 bases outside the gene matches. This CDR3 is 16 amino acids long. Germline values: CDR1 SGHVS, CDR2 FQNEAQ. CDR3 DNA sequence: TGTGCCAGCCACCACAGGGGGCAGGGGAGGAACACTGAAGCTTTCTTT. This codes for CASHHRGQGRNTEAFF.

The chain uses TRBV1 and TRBJ2-2. TRBV1 is assigned pseudogene status. The CDR3 consists of 17 residues. The CDR3 DNA reads as TGCACCAGCAGCCAAGTTGAGGGACGTGAGATCACCGGGGAGCTGTTTTTT. Translating gives CTSSQVEGREITGELFF.

J is TRBJ1-6 and V is TRBV4-3; no firm D call. CDR1 and CDR2 (germline): LGHNA, YSLEER. This CDR3 region has 13 residues. Trimming left V 0 bases short and J 8 bases short, with 5 bases between. The CDR3 spells CASSQESYSPLHF. The DNA of the CDR3 is TGCGCCAGCAGCCAAGAGTCCTATTCACCCCTCCACTTT.

This chain joins TRBV6-6 and TRBJ2-3; D remains ambiguous. The ends were cut back, 2 bases at V and 5 bases at J, with 17 bases in the middle. This CDR3 contains 16 residues. The germline CDR1 and CDR2 sequences are MNHNY and SVGAGI (reference sequence). CDR3: CASSYPSDTRGDTQYF. The CDR3 DNA is TGTGCCAGCAGTTACCCCAGTGACACAAGAGGAGATACGCAGTATTTT.

Note on this clone: Distinct nucleotide sequences in the sample also encode this CDR3. The J gene is TRBJ2-3, the V gene TRBV6-1, with D possibly being TRBD2 (6 bases). Germline-derived CDR1 and CDR2 are MNHNS and SASEGT. The CDR3 contains 15 residues. V lost 1 base to trimming and J lost 3 bases, with 11 bases between them. The CDR3 spells CASSEVGRGTDTQYF. In nucleotides, the CDR3 is TGTGCCAGCAGTGAAGTGGGTCGGGGGACAGATACGCAGTATTTT.

This clone was seen just once. This chain connects TRBV7-9 to TRBJ2-3; 9 positions match TRBD1. V lost 1 base to trimming and J lost 1 base; unmatched junction nucleotides: 6. This CDR3 region has 17 residues. Germline V lookup: CDR1 SEHNR, CDR2 FQNEAQ (reference sequence). For the CDR3, the DNA is TGTGCCAGCAGCTTAGGGGACAGGGAGAAGGGCACAGATACGCAGTATTTT. This gives the protein CASSLGDREKGTDTQYF.

The chain links TRBV4-1 to TRBJ2-5, with D perhaps TRBD2 (6 bases). The CDR3 covers 15 residues. V was trimmed by 0 bases and J by 5 bases, leaving 13 bases between them. The germline V gene has CDR1 MGHRA and CDR2 YSYEKL. The CDR3 reads CASSQDGGSRETQYF. The CDR3, as DNA: TGCGCCAGCAGCCAAGATGGAGGGTCCAGGGAGACCCAGTACTTC.

CDR3 residues: CASSQEGRLAGGRLETQYF. In DNA, the CDR3 is TGTGCCAGCAGCCAAGAAGGACGGCTAGCGGGAGGGCGCTTAGAGACCCAGTACTTC. V usage is TRBV14 and J usage is TRBJ2-5; the match to TRBD2 covers 12 bases. J gave up 4 bases and V 0 bases, and 12 bases lay outside the gene matches. This CDR3 has 19 residues. Germline CDR1 SGHDN, CDR2 FVKESK.